This T cell receptor (beta chain) was identified during a study of T-cell memory formation after mild COVID-19. TCRdb re-analysed the 5' RACE reads in MiXCR, keeping a single row per CDR3 protein. The sample yields about 250,000 distinct CDR3 sequences, 16% seen once. Study findings and constraints: Contracting clones from day 15 to 85 showed balanced CD4/CD8; later expanders favored CD4+. Clones which contracted sat mainly in CM and EM if CD4+, and in EMRA if CD8+.

A remark on this clonotype: As yet, its antigen is unknown.

With V trimmed by 1 base and J by 4 bases, 5 bases remained unmatched. The CDR3 is made up of 16 amino acids. CDR1 and CDR2 from the germline V gene are SGHKS and YYEKEE (reference sequence). The receptor's source is a man in his late teens or twenties who had mild COVID-19 (a few samples of this study predate the infection). Cell type and time point are not known. Source material: PBMCs or a T cell subset sorted from them (not recorded which). The V and J genes are TRBV5-5 and TRBJ2-5; 12 bases fit TRBD2. The CDR3 loop reads CASSLLLAGGRETQYF. The CDR3 DNA follows: TGTGCCAGCAGCTTGCTGCTAGCGGGGGGGCGAGAGACCCAGTACTTC.